Listed here are 8 T cell receptor beta chains from one sample, sequenced in a study of T cells in Graves' hyperthyroidism and ophthalmopathy. Authors of the study amplified TCR beta CDR3 regions from RNA transcripts. HTBI primers drove first-round RT-PCR of the TCR CDR3. One entry per CDR3 protein results from TCRdb running MiXCR on the multiplex PCR reads. The table lists 45,000 to 60,000 distinct CDR3 sequences, about 50% of them singletons. The sequencing sample was made of blood. These receptors came from a woman in her 30s with Graves' ophthalmopathy.

The chain couples TRBV4-1 to TRBJ2-1; D is possibly TRBD2 (5 bases). Trimming took 0 bases from V and 7 from J, leaving 13 bases between them. Germline CDR1 MGHRA, CDR2 YSYEKL. The CDR3 has 15 amino acids. The CDR3 loop reads CASSQDGVRDNEQFF. CDR3 coding DNA: TGCGCCAGCAGCCAAGACGGTGTGAGGGATAATGAGCAGTTCTTC.

In regard to this clonotype: At one end the junction does not follow the germline gene, possibly because of a read error. This chain connects TRBV24-1 to TRBJ2-4; 9 nucleotides align to TRBD1. The CDR3 is 16 amino acids. The V gene's germline CDR1 is KGHDR and CDR2 SFDVKD. The CDR3 loop reads CATSDPRTGDKNMQYF. The DNA of the CDR3 is TGTGCCACCAGTGATCCGAGGACAGGGGACAAAAACATGCAGTACTTC.

The chain couples TRBV7-2 to TRBJ2-7; D is uncertain. Germline values: CDR1 SGHTA, CDR2 FQGNSA. V was trimmed by 4 bases and J by 3 bases, leaving 10 bases between them. This CDR3 region has 13 residues. This chain's CDR3 is CASSSNGFYEQYF. DNA for the CDR3: TGTGCCAGCAGCTCCAACGGTTTCTACGAGCAGTACTTC.

The DNA of the CDR3 is TGTGCCATCAGTGAGGCCGGGGGCGGAGATCAGCCCCAGCATTTT. This encodes CAISEAGGGDQPQHF. The gene calls are TRBV10-3 and TRBJ1-5; TRBD1 might be the D (6 bases). The CDR3 spans 15 residues. V gave up 2 bases and J gave up 5 bases, with 13 bases separating them. CDR1 is ENHRY and CDR2 is SYGVKD in the germline V gene.

Notes on this clonotype: At one end, the junction sequence differs from germline, possibly due to a read error. V gene TRBV5-1 combines with J gene TRBJ1-3, with D perhaps matching TRBD1 (5 bases). The CDR3 covers 18 residues. From germline, CDR1 is SGHRS and CDR2 YFSETQ. The CDR3 DNA sequence: TGCGCCAGCAGCTTGGCCCCCCCGACAGTCAGCTCTGGAAACACCACATATTTC. Translation: CASSLAPPTVSSGNTTYF.

About this clonotype: A clone one base away is much larger, so this may be a read error. This chain connects TRBV6-6 to TRBJ2-2, with a possible D match to TRBD2 (6 bases). V was shortened by 6 bases and J by 3 bases, with 14 bases between the two germline ends. The CDR3 is made up of 15 amino acids. Germline V gene lookup returns CDR1 MNHNY and CDR2 SVGAGI (reference sequence). CDR3 in amino acids: CASRPGTWDTGELFF. For the CDR3, the DNA is TGTGCCAGCAGACCCGGGACTTGGGACACCGGGGAGCTGTTTTTT.

This clonotype is classed as medium-sized. The chain combines TRBV2 with TRBJ1-2, with D maybe TRBD1 (5 bases). The germline CDR1 and CDR2 sequences are SNHLY and FYNNEI. V dropped 7 bases and J dropped 7 bases, with 13 bases sitting between them. The CDR3 is made up of 12 amino acids. CDR3 sequence: CASKGREAGYTF. The CDR3 DNA reads TGTGCCAGCAAAGGCAGGGAGGCTGGCTACACCTTC.

This chain uses TRBV2 with TRBJ2-3; 15 nucleotides line up with TRBD2. V gave up 4 bases and J gave up 6 bases; unmatched junction bases: 8. Germline lookup yields CDR1 SNHLY and CDR2 FYNNEI. The length of the CDR3 is 17 residues. The CDR3 loop is CASSALGLAGGGDTQYF. The CDR3 coding sequence is TGTGCCAGCAGTGCCCTAGGACTAGCGGGAGGGGGCGATACGCAGTATTTT.